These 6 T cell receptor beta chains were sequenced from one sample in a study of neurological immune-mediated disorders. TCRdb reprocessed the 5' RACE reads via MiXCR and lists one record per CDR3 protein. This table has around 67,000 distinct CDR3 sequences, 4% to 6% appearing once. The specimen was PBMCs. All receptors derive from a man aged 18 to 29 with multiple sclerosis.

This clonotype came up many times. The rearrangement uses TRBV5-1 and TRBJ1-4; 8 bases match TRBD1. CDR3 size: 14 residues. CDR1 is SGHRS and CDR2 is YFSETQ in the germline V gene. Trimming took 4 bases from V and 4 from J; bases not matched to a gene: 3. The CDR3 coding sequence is TGCGCCAGCAGCCGTGGACAGGGTAATGAAAAACTGTTTTTT. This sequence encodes CASSRGQGNEKLFF.

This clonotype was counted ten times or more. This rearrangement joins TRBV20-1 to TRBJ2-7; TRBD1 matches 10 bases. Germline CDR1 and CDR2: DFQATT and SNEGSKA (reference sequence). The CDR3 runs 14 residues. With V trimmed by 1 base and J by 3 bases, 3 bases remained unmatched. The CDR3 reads CSARVGTGVYEQYF. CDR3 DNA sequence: TGCAGTGCTAGAGTGGGGACAGGGGTCTACGAGCAGTACTTC.

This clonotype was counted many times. The DNA for the CDR3 is TGTGCCATCAGTCCACCAAGCAGAGGGATATCCCAGGGTTATGGCTACACCTTC. Translation gives CAISPPSRGISQGYGYTF. The chain recombines TRBV10-3 with TRBJ1-2; the D gene is possibly TRBD1 (5 bases). CDR1 is ENHRY and CDR2 is SYGVKD in the germline V gene. Trimming shortened V by 5 bases and J by 5 bases, and 27 bases separated the two germline ends. The CDR3 loop spans 18 amino acids.

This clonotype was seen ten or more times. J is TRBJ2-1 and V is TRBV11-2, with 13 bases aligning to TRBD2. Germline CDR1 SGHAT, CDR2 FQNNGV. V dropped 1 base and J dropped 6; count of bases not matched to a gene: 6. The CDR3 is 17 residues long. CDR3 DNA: TGTGCCAGCAGCTTAGGAGGGGGGACTAGCGGGACCAATGAGCAGTTCTTC. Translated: CASSLGGGTSGTNEQFF.

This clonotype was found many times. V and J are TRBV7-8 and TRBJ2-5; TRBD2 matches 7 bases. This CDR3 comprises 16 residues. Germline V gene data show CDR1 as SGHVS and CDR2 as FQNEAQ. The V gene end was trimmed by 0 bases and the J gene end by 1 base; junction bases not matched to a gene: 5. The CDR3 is CASSLAQRGPQETQYF. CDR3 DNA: TGTGCCAGCAGCTTAGCTCAGCGGGGCCCCCAAGAGACCCAGTACTTC.

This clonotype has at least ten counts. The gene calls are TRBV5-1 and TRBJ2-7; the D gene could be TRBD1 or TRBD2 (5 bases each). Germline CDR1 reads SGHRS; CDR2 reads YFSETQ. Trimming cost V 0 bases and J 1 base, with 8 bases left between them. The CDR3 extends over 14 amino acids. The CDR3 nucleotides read TGCGCCAGCAGCTTGGGGGGGAAATCCTACGAGCAGTACTTC. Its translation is CASSLGGKSYEQYF.